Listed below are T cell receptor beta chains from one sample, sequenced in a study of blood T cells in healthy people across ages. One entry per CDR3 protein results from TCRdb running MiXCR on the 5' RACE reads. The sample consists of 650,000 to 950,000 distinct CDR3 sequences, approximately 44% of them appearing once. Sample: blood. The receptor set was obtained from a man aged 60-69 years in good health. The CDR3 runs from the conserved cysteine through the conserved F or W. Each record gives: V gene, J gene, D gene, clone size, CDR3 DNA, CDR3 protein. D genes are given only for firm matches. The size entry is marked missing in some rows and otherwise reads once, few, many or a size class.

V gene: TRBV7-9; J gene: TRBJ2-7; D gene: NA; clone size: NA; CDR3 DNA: TGTGCCAGCAGCTTAGCCCCCAATTCCTACGAGCAGTACTTC; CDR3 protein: CASSLAPNSYEQYF
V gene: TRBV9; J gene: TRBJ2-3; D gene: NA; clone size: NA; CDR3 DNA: TGTGCCAGCAGCGCCTCCCAAGGGGGTAGCTCAGATACGCAGTATTTT; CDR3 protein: CASSASQGGSSDTQYF
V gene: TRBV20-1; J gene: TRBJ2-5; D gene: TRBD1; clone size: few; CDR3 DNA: TGCAGTGCTTCTCGGGGACAGGGGCCTACGGACCAGTACTTC; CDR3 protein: CSASRGQGPTDQYF
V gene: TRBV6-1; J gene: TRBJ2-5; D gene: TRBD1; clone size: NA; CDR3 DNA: TGTGCCAGCAGGGGACAGGGGGTTCCCAAGACCCAGTACTTC; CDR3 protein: CASRGQGVPKTQYF
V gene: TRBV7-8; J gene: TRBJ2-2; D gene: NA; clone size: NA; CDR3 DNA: TGTGCCAGCAGCCCAATGGACAGACTGAACACCGGGGAGCTGTTTTTT; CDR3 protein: CASSPMDRLNTGELFF
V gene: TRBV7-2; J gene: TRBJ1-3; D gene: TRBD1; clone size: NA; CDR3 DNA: TGTGCCAGCGGACAGGGAGGAACTGGAAACACCATATATTTT; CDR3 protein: CASGQGGTGNTIYF
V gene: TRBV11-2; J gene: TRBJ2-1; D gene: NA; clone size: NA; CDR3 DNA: TGTGCCAGCAGCCTAGATAATAATGAGCAGTTCTTC; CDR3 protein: CASSLDNNEQFF
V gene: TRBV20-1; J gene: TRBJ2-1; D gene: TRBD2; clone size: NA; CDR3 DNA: TGCAGTGCTAGAGGCCCGGGGGGGCCCAGTGAGCAGTTCTTC; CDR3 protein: CSARGPGGPSEQFF
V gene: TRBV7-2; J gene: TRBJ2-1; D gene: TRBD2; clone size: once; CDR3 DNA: TGTGCCGGCAGCTTGTGGGTAGCGGGGGTCTACAGTCGTGAGCAGTTCTTC; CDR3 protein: CAGSLWVAGVYSREQFF
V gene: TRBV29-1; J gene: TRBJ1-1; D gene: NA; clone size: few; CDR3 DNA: TGCAGCGTTGACCAATCCCCCCGGGAGAACACTGAAGCTTTCTTT; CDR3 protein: CSVDQSPRENTEAFF
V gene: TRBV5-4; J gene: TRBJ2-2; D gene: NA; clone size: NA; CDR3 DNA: TGTGCCAGCAGCTGGGGGGACAGAAAGAACAGCGGGGAGCTGTTTTTT; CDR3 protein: CASSWGDRKNSGELFF
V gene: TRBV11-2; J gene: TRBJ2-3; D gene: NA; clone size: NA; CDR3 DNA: TGTGCCAGCAGCTTAGGAGTCGGGGCGGTCACAGATACGCAGTATTTT; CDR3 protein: CASSLGVGAVTDTQYF
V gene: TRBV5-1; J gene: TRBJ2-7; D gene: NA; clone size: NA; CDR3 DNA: TGCGCCAGCAGCTTGGCTGGGACACCGTACCATGAGCAGTACTTC; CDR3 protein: CASSLAGTPYHEQYF
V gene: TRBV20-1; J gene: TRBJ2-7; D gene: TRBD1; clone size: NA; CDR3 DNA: TGCAGTGCTCGTGGGGCAGGGGGTATCCACGAGCAGTACTTC; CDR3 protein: CSARGAGGIHEQYF
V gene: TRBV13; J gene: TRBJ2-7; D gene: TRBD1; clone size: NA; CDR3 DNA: TGTGCCAGCAGCTTAGTTGCAGGGGGCGTCTCCTACGAGCAGTACTTC; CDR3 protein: CASSLVAGGVSYEQYF
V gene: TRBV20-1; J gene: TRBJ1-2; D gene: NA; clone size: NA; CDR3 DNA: TGCAGTGCTAGAGATCTCCCCGGGGAAGGCTACACCTTC; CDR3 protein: CSARDLPGEGYTF
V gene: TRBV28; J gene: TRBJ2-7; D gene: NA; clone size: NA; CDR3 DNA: TGTGCCAGCAGCTCGGGGCCCGCGTACTTC; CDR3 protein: CASSSGPAYF
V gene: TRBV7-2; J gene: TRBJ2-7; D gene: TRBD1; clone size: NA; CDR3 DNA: TGTGCCAGCAGCTTAGTAGGGACAGGGCGTGAGCAGTACTTC; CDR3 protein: CASSLVGTGREQYF
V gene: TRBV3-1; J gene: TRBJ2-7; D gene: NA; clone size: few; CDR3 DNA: TGTGCCAGCAGCCAAGTTGCTTCAGGGGCGCCCTACGAGCAGTACTTC; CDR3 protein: CASSQVASGAPYEQYF
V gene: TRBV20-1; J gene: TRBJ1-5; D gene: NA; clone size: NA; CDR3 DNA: TGCAGTGCTAAAGCAGGGGCCATCCCCAATCAGCCCCAGCATTTT; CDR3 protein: CSAKAGAIPNQPQHF
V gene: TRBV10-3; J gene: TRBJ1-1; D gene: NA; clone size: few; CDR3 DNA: TGTGCCATCAGTCCAGGGGTGAACACTGAAGCTTTCTTT; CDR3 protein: CAISPGVNTEAFF
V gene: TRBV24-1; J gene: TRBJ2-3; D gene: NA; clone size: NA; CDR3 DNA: TGTGCCACCTTGGACCCGCTGTGTTCAGATACGCAGTATTTT; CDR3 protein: CATLDPLCSDTQYF
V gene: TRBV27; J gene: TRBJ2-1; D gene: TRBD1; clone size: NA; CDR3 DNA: TGTGCCAGCAGCCGTCACAGAGGGGGCGATAAAGGCGATGAGCAGTTCTTC; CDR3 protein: CASSRHRGGDKGDEQFF
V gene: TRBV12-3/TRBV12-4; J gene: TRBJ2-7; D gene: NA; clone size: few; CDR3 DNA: TGTGCCAGCAGTTTAAGTGGGGTGGCTACTATCTACGAGCAGTACTTC; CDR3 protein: CASSLSGVATIYEQYF
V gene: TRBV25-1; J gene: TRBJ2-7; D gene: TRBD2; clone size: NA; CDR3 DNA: TGTGCCAGCAGTGAAGGAAGGTCTAGCGGGATTTCCGGCGAGCAGTACTTC; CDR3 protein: CASSEGRSSGISGEQYF
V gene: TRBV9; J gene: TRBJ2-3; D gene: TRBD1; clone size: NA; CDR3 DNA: TGTGCCAGCAGCGTAGAGGGGGGACAGGGAAAAGATACGCAGTATTTT; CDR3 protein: CASSVEGGQGKDTQYF
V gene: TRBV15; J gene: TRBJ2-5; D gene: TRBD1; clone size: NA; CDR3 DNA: TGTGCCACCAGCAGAGGGACTCGGACAGGGGGCGGACAAGAGACCCAGTACTTC; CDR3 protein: CATSRGTRTGGGQETQYF
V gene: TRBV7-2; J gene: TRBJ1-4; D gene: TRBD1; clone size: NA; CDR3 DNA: TGTGCCAGCAGCTTTAGGGGGCAATCTAATGAAAAACTGTTTTTT; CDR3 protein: CASSFRGQSNEKLFF
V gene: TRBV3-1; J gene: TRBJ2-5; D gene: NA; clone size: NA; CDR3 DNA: TGTGCCAGCAGCCAAGGGGGGTACCAAGAGACCCAGTACTTC; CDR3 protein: CASSQGGYQETQYF
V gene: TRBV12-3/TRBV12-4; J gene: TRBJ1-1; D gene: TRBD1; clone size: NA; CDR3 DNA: TGTGCCAGCGGCAGGGGGCTGAGCACTGAAGCTTTCTTT; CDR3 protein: CASGRGLSTEAFF
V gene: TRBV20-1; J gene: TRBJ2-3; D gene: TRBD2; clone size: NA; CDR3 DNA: TGCAGTGCCTGGGAATTAGCGGGGATCACAGATACGCAGTATTTT; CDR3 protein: CSAWELAGITDTQYF
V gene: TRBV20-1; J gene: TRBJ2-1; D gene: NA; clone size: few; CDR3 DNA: TGCAGTGCTAGAATGGGTAGGCAGTTCTTC; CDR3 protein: CSARMGRQFF
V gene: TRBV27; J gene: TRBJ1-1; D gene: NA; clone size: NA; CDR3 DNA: TGTGCCAGCAGTTTGGGGGGGGCCGGCACTGAAGCTTTCTTT; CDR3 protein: CASSLGGAGTEAFF
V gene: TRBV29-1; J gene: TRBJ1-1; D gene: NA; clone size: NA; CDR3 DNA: TGCAGCGTTGTCAGGGTCACTGAAGCTTTCTTT; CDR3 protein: CSVVRVTEAFF
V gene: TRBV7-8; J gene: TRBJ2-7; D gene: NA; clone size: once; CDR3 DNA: TGTGCCAGCAGCAACGTACCGGGCACCTCCGAGCAGTACTTC; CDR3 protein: CASSNVPGTSEQYF